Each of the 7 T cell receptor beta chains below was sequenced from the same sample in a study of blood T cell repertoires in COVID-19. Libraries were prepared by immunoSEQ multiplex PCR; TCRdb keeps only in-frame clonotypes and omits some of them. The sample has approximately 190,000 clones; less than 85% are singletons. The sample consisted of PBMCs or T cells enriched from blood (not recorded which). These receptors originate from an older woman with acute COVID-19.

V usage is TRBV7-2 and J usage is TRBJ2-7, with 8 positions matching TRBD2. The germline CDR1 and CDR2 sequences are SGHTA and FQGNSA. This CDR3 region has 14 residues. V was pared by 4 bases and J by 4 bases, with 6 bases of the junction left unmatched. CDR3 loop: CASSSPGGAYEQYF. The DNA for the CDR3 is TGTGCCAGCAGCTCCCCGGGAGGGGCATACGAGCAGTACTTC.

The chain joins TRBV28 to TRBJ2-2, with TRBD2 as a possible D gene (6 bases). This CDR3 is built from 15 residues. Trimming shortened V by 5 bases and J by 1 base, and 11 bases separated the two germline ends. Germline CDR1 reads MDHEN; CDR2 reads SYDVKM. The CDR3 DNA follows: TGTGCCAGCAGTAATAGCGGATGGAACACCGGGGAGCTGTTTTTT. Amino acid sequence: CASSNSGWNTGELFF.

The CDR3 sequence is CASSVKPGQGSNEQFF. CDR3 sequence (DNA): TGTGCCAGCAGTGTTAAACCGGGACAGGGCTCCAATGAGCAGTTCTTC. The J gene is TRBJ2-1, the V gene TRBV25-1, with TRBD1 identical over 9 bases. This CDR3 has 16 amino acids. From germline, CDR1 is MGHDK and CDR2 SYGVNS. Trimming cost V 4 bases and J 6 bases; bases outside gene matches: 10.

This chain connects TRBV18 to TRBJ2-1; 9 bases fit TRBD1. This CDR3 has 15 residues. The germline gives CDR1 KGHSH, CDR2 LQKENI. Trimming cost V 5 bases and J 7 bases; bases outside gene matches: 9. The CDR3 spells CASSKTGTGRNEQFF. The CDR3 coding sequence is TGTGCCAGCTCAAAAACCGGGACAGGGAGGAATGAGCAGTTCTTC.

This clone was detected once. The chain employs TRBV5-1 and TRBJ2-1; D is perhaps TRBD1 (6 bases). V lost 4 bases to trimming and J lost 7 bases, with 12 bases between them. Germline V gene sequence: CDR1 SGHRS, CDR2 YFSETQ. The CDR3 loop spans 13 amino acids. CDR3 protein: CASSPGTTNEQFF. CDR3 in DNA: TGCGCCAGCAGCCCCGGGACAACGAATGAGCAGTTCTTC. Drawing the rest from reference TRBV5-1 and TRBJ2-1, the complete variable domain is KAGVTQTPRYLIKTRGQQVTLSCSPISGHRSVSWYQQTPGQGLQFLFEYFSETQRNKGNFPGRFSGRQFSNSRSEMNVSTLELGDSALYLCASSPGTTNEQFFGPGTRLTVL.

The CDR3 region is CASSHEGDQPQHF. DNA for the CDR3: TGCGCCAGCAGTCATGAGGGGGATCAGCCCCAGCATTTT. The chain combines TRBV5-1 with TRBJ1-5; the D gene is possibly TRBD1 (6 bases). Germline V lookup: CDR1 SGHRS, CDR2 YFSETQ. Trimming stripped 5 bases from V and 5 bases from J, with 11 bases between. CDR3 size: 13 residues.

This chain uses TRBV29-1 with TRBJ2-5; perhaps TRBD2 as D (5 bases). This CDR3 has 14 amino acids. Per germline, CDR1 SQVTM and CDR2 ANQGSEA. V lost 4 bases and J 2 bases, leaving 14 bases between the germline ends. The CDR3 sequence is CSVGPAGLQETQYF. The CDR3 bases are TGCAGCGTTGGTCCGGCAGGACTGCAAGAGACCCAGTACTTC.